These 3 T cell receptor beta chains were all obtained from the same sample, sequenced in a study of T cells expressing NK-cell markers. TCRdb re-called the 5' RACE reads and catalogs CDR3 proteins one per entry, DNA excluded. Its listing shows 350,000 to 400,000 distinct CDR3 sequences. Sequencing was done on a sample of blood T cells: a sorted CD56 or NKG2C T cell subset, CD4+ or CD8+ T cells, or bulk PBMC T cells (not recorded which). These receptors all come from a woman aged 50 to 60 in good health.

The CDR3 region is CASGSRGSGNTIYF. The rearrangement links TRBV9 to TRBJ1-3. The CDR3 runs to 14 residues. Per the germline V gene, CDR1 is SGDLS and CDR2 is YYNGEE.

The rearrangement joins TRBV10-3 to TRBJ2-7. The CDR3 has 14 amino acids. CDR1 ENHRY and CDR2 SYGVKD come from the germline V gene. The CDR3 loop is CAIRAADSSYEQYF.

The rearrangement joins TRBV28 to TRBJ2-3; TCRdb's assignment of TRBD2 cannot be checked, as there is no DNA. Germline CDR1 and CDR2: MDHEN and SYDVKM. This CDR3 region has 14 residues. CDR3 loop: CASTTSGVTDTQYF.